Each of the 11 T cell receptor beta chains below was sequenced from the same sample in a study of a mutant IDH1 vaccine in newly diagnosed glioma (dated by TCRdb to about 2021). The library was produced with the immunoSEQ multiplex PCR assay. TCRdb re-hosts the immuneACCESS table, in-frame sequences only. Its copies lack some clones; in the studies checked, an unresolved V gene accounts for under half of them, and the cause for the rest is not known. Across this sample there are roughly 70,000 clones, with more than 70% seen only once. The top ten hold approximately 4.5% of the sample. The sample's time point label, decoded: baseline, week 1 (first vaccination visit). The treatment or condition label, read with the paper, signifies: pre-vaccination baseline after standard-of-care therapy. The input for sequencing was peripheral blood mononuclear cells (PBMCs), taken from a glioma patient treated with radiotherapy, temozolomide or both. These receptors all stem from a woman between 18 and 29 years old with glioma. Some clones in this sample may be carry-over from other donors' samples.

The CDR3 here is CASSLRGYEQFF. DNA for the CDR3: TGTGCCAGCAGCTTGAGGGGGTATGAGCAGTTCTTC. This chain links TRBV7-2 with TRBJ2-1; the D gene is possibly TRBD1 (6 bases). Germline loops: CDR1 SGHTA, CDR2 FQGNSA. V lost 3 bases, J lost 8 bases, and 8 bases lay in between. This CDR3 contains 12 residues. Full variable domain (missing parts from reference TRBV7-2 and TRBJ2-1): GAGVSQSPSNKVTEKGKDVELRCDPISGHTALYWYRQSLGQGLEFLIYFQGNSAPDKSGLPSDRFSAERTGGSVSTLTIQRTQQEDSAVYLCASSLRGYEQFFGPGTRLTVL.

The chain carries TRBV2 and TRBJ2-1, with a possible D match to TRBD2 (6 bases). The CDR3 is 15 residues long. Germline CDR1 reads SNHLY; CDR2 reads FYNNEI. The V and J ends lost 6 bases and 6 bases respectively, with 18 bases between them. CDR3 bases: TGTGCCAGCAGACCTGCGGGCGGGGCACGCAATGAGCAGTTCTTC. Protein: CASRPAGGARNEQFF.

The CDR3 DNA is TGTGCCAGCAGCGTGGGACTGGAGCAAGAGACCCAGTACTTC. Translated: CASSVGLEQETQYF. The chain links TRBV5-4 to TRBJ2-5; D is perhaps TRBD2 (6 bases). This CDR3 has 14 residues. Germline assignment: CDR1 SGHNT and CDR2 YYREEE (reference sequence). Deletions cut 4 bases from V and 2 bases from J, with 12 bases between.

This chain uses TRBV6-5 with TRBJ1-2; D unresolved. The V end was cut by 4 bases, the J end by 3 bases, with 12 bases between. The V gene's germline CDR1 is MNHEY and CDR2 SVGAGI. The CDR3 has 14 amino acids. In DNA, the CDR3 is TGTGCCAGCAGTTTGGGGATCTCGGACTATGGCTACACCTTC. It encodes CASSLGISDYGYTF.

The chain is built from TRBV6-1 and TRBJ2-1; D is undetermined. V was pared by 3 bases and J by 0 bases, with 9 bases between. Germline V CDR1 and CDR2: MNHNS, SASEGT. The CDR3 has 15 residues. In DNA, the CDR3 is TGTGCCAGCAGTGAGGATAGGAGCTCCTACAATGAGCAGTTCTTC. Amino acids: CASSEDRSSYNEQFF.

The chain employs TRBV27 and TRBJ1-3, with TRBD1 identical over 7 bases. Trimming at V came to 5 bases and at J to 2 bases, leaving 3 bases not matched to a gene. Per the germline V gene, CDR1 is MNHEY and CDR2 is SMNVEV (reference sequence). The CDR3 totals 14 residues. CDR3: CASSPQGAGNTIYF. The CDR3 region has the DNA TGTGCCAGCAGTCCCCAGGGGGCTGGAAACACCATATATTTT.

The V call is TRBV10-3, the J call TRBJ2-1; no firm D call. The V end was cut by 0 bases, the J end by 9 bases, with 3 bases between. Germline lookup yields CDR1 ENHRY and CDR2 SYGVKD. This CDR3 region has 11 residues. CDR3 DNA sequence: TGTGCCATCAGTGAGTCTACTGAGCAGTTCTTC. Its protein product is CAISESTEQFF.

The CDR3 DNA reads as TGTGCCAGCAGCGCCGTCGGACGGCCTAACAACACCGGGGAGCTGTTTTTT. It codes for CASSAVGRPNNTGELFF. The J gene is TRBJ2-2, the V gene TRBV9; D is ambiguous. V was clipped by 3 bases and J by 2 bases, with 17 bases between them. Germline-derived CDR1 and CDR2 are SGDLS and YYNGEE. This CDR3 contains 17 residues.

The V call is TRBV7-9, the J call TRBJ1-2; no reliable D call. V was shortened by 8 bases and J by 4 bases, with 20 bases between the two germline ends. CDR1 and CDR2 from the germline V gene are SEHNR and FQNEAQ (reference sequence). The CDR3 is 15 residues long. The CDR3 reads CASRRAEPRGYGYTF. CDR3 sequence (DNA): TGTGCCAGCCGTAGGGCGGAGCCGCGGGGCTATGGCTACACCTTC.

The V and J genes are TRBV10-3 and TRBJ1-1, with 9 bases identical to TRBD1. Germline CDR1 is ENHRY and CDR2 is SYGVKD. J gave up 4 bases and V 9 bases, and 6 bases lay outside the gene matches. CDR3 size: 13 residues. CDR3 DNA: TGTGCCATGACCCGGGACAGGGTCACTGAAGCTTTCTTT. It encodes CAMTRDRVTEAFF.

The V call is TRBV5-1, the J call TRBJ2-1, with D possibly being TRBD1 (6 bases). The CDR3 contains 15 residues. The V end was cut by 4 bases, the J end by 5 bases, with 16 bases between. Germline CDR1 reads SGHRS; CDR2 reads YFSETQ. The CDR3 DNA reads TGCGCCAGCAGCCCCCCCGGACAGTTTAACAATGAGCAGTTCTTC. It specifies CASSPPGQFNNEQFF.